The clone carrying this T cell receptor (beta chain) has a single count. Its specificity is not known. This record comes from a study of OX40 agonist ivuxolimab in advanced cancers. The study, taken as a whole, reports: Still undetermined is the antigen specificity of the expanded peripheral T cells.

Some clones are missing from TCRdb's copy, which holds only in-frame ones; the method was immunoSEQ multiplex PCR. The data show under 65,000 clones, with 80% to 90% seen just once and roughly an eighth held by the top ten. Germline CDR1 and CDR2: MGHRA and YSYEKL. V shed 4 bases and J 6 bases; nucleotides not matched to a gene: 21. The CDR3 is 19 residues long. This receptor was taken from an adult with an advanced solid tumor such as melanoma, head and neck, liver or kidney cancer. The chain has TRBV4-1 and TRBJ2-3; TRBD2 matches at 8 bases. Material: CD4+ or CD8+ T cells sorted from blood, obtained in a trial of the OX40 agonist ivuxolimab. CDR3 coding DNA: TGCGCCAGCAGCCGACCCCAAGGACTAGCAGACATGGATAAGGATACGCAGTATTTT. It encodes CASSRPQGLADMDKDTQYF.